Following are 24 T cell receptor beta chains from one sample sequenced in a study of T cells in Graves' hyperthyroidism and ophthalmopathy. RNA transcripts yielded amplified TCR beta CDR3 regions. First-round RT-PCR targeting the TCR CDR3 was performed with the HTBI primer set. TCRdb redid the calling of the multiplex PCR reads with MiXCR, one entry per CDR3 protein. The data contain 530,000 or so distinct CDR3 sequences, around a quarter of them singletons. Sequencing used blood. All receptors derive from a woman in her twenties or thirties with Graves' ophthalmopathy.

This clonotype was counted at least ten times. The chain joins TRBV20-1 to TRBJ1-2; D is uncertain. The germline V gene has CDR1 DFQATT and CDR2 SNEGSKA (reference sequence). V was cut by 6 bases and J by 5 bases, with 16 bases left in between. The CDR3 runs 13 residues. This CDR3 is CSATPVSGYGYTF. DNA for the CDR3: TGCAGTGCCACCCCGGTATCTGGGTATGGCTACACCTTC.

This clonotype was counted many times. The rearrangement links TRBV12-3 or TRBV12-4 to TRBJ1-2, with D possibly TRBD1 on 5 matching bases. Trimming pared 6 bases from V and 0 bases from J, leaving 11 bases between. The length of the CDR3 is 14 residues. CDR3 nucleotides: TGTGCCAGCAGGTACCAGGGAGCTAACTATGGCTACACCTTC. Its translation is CASRYQGANYGYTF.

This clonotype was counted a few times. One base away lies a much larger clone, so this may be a sequencing read error. This chain joins TRBV20-1 and TRBJ2-7; D is ambiguous. CDR3 size: 12 residues. With 7 bases removed from V and 3 bases from J, the gap between germline ends came to 13 bases. Germline CDR1 is DFQATT and CDR2 is SNEGSKA (reference sequence). The chain's CDR3 is CSVDGRNYEQYF. The CDR3 bases are TGCAGTGTCGACGGGCGAAACTACGAGCAGTACTTC.

Worth noting for this clonotype: One end of the junction fails to match germline, which may point to a read error. V is TRBV6-5 and J is TRBJ1-1; 12 nucleotides agree with TRBD1. The germline CDR1 and CDR2 sequences are MNHEY and SVGAGI. The CDR3 length is 17 residues. CDR3 loop: CASSSPGQGAGVAEVFF. The CDR3 DNA sequence: TGTGCCAGCAGTTCCCCGGGACAGGGGGCCGGGGTAGCTGAAGTTTTCTTT.

This clonotype was counted ten times or more. The chain combines TRBV20-1 with TRBJ2-7, with 7 bases matching TRBD2. Germline CDR1 is DFQATT and CDR2 is SNEGSKA (reference sequence). With V trimmed by 6 bases and J by 0 bases, 8 bases remained unmatched. The CDR3 consists of 14 residues. Here the CDR3 reads CSAHPAGLSYEQYF. The CDR3 coding sequence is TGCAGTGCCCACCCAGCGGGGCTCTCCTACGAGCAGTACTTC.

This clonotype was found many times. The chain employs TRBV4-3 and TRBJ1-2, with D possibly matching TRBD1 (5 bases). Germline values: CDR1 LGHNA, CDR2 YSLEER. Trimming pared 3 bases from V and 4 bases from J, leaving 21 bases between. CDR3 length equals 17 residues. CDR3 residues: CASSQIRRDSGVYGYTF. As DNA, the CDR3 is TGCGCCAGCAGCCAGATACGACGGGACTCCGGGGTCTATGGCTACACCTTC.

This rearrangement joins TRBV18 to TRBJ1-6; possible D gene TRBD1, 5 bases. The V gene's germline CDR1 is KGHSH and CDR2 LQKENI. This CDR3 has 15 residues. The ends were cut back, 2 bases at V and 9 bases at J, with 14 bases in the middle. The CDR3 protein is CASSPMRGLLSPLHF. The CDR3 DNA is TGTGCCAGCTCACCAATGCGGGGCCTACTTTCACCCCTCCACTTT.

This clonotype was recorded at least ten times. The V and J genes are TRBV4-2 and TRBJ2-7; 7 positions agree with TRBD2. The CDR3 runs 15 residues. Looked up from germline, CDR1 is LGHNA and CDR2 is YNFKEQ. V was clipped by 0 bases and J by 10 bases; unmatched bases: 12. The CDR3 sequence is CASSQDYGGGDGQYF. CDR3 DNA sequence: TGTGCCAGCAGCCAAGATTACGGGGGAGGGGACGGACAGTACTTC.

The table lists this clonotype with many counts. The rearrangement links TRBV5-6 to TRBJ2-2; D remains ambiguous. Per the germline V gene, CDR1 is SGHDT and CDR2 is YYEEEE. CDR3 size: 14 residues. V lost 0 bases, J lost 9 bases, and 12 bases lay in between. In DNA form, the CDR3 reads TGTGCCAGCAGCTTGGCCAACCCTACCTGGGAGCTGTTTTTT. Encoded protein: CASSLANPTWELFF.

This clonotype was counted many times. The chain employs TRBV30 and TRBJ2-5; D is undetermined. Trimming removed 0 bases from V and 4 bases from J, with 9 bases in between. In germline, CDR1 is GTSNPN, CDR2 SVGIG (reference sequence). The CDR3 contains 13 residues. The CDR3, as DNA: TGTGCCTGGAGTGTTGAGACCCCAGAGACCCAGTACTTC. Residues: CAWSVETPETQYF.

As regards this clonotype: The junction and the germline gene differ at one end; a read error may be behind it. The genes are TRBV28 and TRBJ2-5; D is perhaps TRBD1 or TRBD2 (5 bases each). This CDR3 has 15 residues. Looked up from germline, CDR1 is MDHEN and CDR2 is SYDVKM. The CDR3, as DNA: TGTGCCAGCAGCTTATCAGGGACGACCCAAGAGACCCAGTACTTC. Translation gives CASSLSGTTQETQYF. Using reference TRBV28 and TRBJ2-5 for the parts outside the CDR3, the full variable domain is DVKVTQSSRYLVKRTGEKVFLECVQDMDHENMFWYRQDPGLGLRLIYFSYDVKMKEKGDIPEGYSVSREKKERFSLILESASTNQTSMYLCASSLSGTTQETQYFGPGTRLLVL.

This clonotype was picked up many times. This chain joins TRBV6-5 and TRBJ2-2; no reliable D call. V dropped 2 bases and J dropped 3 bases, with 4 bases sitting between them. Per germline, CDR1 MNHEY and CDR2 SVGAGI. This CDR3 region has 13 residues. DNA of the CDR3: TGTGCCAGCAGTTACCCCCACACCGGGGAGCTGTTTTTT. Residues: CASSYPHTGELFF.

The chain recombines TRBV6-1 with TRBJ1-2; D not resolved. Between the trimmed V and J ends, which lost 6 bases and 7 bases, there was a span of 9 bases. In germline, CDR1 is MNHNS, CDR2 SASEGT. The CDR3 length is 11 residues. The CDR3 nucleotides read TGTGCCAGCAGGAGACTTGTTGGCTACACCTTC. Residues: CASRRLVGYTF.

This clonotype has more than one count but fewer than ten. This rearrangement joins TRBV2 to TRBJ2-5; 9 bases are a match to TRBD2. The junction had 5 bases not matched to a gene; V was cut back by 4 bases and J by 5 bases. Germline lookup yields CDR1 SNHLY and CDR2 FYNNEI. This CDR3 is 14 amino acids long. The CDR3 nucleotides read TGTGCCAGCAGTGTGCGCGGGGGGGCGGAGACCCAGTACTTC. The encoded protein is CASSVRGGAETQYF.

This chain joins TRBV5-6 and TRBJ1-1, with 11 bases matching TRBD1. The V gene end was trimmed by 1 base and the J gene end by 4 bases; junction bases not matched to a gene: 9. Germline CDR1 and CDR2: SGHDT and YYEEEE. This CDR3 is built from 17 residues. The CDR3 loop reads CASSLRWTGGAGTEAFF. CDR3 in DNA: TGTGCCAGCAGCTTGAGGTGGACAGGGGGCGCAGGCACTGAAGCTTTCTTT.

This clonotype turned up a few times. DNA of the CDR3: TGTGCCAGCAGGGGACATCGCCTCGGTAATGAAAAACTGTTTTTT. Encoded protein: CASRGHRLGNEKLFF. The chain joins TRBV27 to TRBJ1-4; D might be TRBD1 (6 bases). The V end lost 6 bases, the J end lost 4 bases, and 15 bases lay between the germline ends. This CDR3 has 15 amino acids. The germline V gene has CDR1 MNHEY and CDR2 SMNVEV (reference sequence). The full variable domain, its missing parts supplied by reference TRBV27 and TRBJ1-4, is EAQVTQNPRYLITVTGKKLTVTCSQNMNHEYMSWYRQDPGLGLRQIYYSMNVEVTDKGDVPEGYKVSRKEKRNFPLILESPSPNQTSLYFCASRGHRLGNEKLFFGSGTQLSVL.

This clonotype showed up just once. The V call is TRBV27, the J call TRBJ1-2, with TRBD1 as a possible D gene (6 bases). CDR3 size: 14 residues. The V gene lost 5 bases and the J gene lost 4 bases, with 14 bases spanning the gap. Germline lookup yields CDR1 MNHEY and CDR2 SMNVEV (reference sequence). In DNA, the CDR3 is TGTGCCAGCAGTCTCAACTCGGGGGCCTATGGCTACACCTTC. This sequence encodes CASSLNSGAYGYTF.

The chain uses TRBV7-8 and TRBJ2-6; the D gene is possibly TRBD2 (5 bases). The V and J ends lost 7 bases and 9 bases respectively, with 13 bases between them. The CDR3 sequence is 13 residues long. Germline lookup yields CDR1 SGHVS and CDR2 FQNEAQ. Written as DNA, the CDR3 is TGTGCCAGCACCTCCGGGATAATCAACGTCCTGACTTTC. Its protein is CASTSGIINVLTF.

The chain couples TRBV6-1 to TRBJ1-6, with D hard to call. The germline V gene encodes CDR1 MNHNS and CDR2 SASEGT. CDR3 length: 13 amino acids. Trimming stripped 2 bases from V and 7 bases from J, with 6 bases between. For the CDR3, the DNA is TGTGCCAGCAGTGAACGGAGAAATTCACCCCTCCACTTT. Encoded protein: CASSERRNSPLHF.

This clonotype appeared a few times. The chain has TRBV28 and TRBJ1-6; D unclear. Germline CDR1 is MDHEN and CDR2 is SYDVKM. CDR3 length equals 13 residues. Trimming pared 1 base from V and 7 bases from J, leaving 5 bases between. CDR3: CASSLSLNSPLHF. The CDR3 coding sequence is TGTGCCAGCAGTTTATCTCTGAATTCACCCCTCCACTTT.

This clonotype appeared a few times. This sequence joins TRBV18 and TRBJ1-2; D remains unclear. CDR1 and CDR2 (germline): KGHSH, LQKENI. Trimming removed 5 bases from V and 3 bases from J, with 10 bases in between. This CDR3 has 13 residues. The CDR3 here is CASSTPNHYGYTF. The CDR3 DNA reads as TGTGCCAGCTCAACCCCAAATCACTATGGCTACACCTTC.

This clonotype has at least ten counts. V and J are TRBV6-5 and TRBJ2-7; D perhaps matches TRBD2 (5 bases). V was cut by 5 bases and J by 3 bases, with 8 bases left in between. The CDR3 extends over 12 amino acids. Germline V gene lookup returns CDR1 MNHEY and CDR2 SVGAGI. The CDR3 DNA reads as TGTGCCAGCAGTCCGGGGTACTACGAGCAGTACTTC. Amino acid sequence: CASSPGYYEQYF.

This clonotype was seen ten or more times. The CDR3 DNA follows: TGTGCCTGGCTCAGTTGGCGGGGAGGTCGAGCTTTCTTT. Residues: CAWLSWRGGRAFF. This chain joins TRBV30 and TRBJ1-1; D remains ambiguous. CDR3 length equals 13 residues. CDR1 is GTSNPN, CDR2 SVGIG, per germline (reference sequence). V was pared by 5 bases and J by 10 bases, with 20 bases between.

In its sample, this clonotype was seen many times. The chain carries TRBV12-3 or TRBV12-4 and TRBJ1-5, with 7 bases that match TRBD1. After removal of 6 bases from V and 0 bases from J, the junction contained 8 bases not matched to a gene. This CDR3 region has 16 residues. Here the CDR3 reads CASSPRGTVSNQPQHF. The CDR3 nucleotides are TGTGCCAGCAGCCCCAGGGGGACAGTTAGCAATCAGCCCCAGCATTTT.